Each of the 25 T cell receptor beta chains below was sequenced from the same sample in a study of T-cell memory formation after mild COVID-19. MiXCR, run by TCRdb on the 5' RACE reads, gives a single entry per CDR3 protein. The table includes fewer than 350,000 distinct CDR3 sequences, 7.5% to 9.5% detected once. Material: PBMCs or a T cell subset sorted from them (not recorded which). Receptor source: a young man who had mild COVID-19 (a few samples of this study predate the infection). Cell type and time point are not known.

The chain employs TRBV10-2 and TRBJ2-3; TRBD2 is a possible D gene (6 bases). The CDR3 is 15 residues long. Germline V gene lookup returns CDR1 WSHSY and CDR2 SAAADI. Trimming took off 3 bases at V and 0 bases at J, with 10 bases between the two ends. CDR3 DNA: TGCGCCAGCAGTGAATGGGGGGAGAGCACAGATACGCAGTATTTT. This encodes CASSEWGESTDTQYF.

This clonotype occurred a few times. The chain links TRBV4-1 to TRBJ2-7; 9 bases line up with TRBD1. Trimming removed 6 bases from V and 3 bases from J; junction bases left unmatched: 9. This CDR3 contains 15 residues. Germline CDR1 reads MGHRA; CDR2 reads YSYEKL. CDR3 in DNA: TGCGCCAGCAGGCTACGGGACAGGGCATTCTACGAGCAGTACTTC. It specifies CASRLRDRAFYEQYF.

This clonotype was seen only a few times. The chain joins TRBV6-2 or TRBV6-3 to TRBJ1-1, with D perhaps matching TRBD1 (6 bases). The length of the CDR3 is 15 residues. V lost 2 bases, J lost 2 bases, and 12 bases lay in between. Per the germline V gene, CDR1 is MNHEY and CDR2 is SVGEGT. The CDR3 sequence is CASSYRPRGNTEAFF. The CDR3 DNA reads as TGTGCCAGCAGTTACAGGCCCAGGGGTAACACTGAAGCTTTCTTT.

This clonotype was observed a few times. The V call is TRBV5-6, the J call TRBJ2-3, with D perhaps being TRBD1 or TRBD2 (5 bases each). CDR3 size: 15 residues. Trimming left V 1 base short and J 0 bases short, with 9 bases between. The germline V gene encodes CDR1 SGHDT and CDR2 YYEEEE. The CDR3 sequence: CASSLLGVSTDTQYF. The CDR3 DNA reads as TGTGCCAGCAGCTTGTTGGGGGTAAGCACAGATACGCAGTATTTT.

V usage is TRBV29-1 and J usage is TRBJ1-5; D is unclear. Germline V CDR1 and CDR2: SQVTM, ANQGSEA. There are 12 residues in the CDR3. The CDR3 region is CGVTAGNQPQHF. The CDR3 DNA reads TGCGGGGTCACGGCCGGCAATCAGCCCCAGCATTTT. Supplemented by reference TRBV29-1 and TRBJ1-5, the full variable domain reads SAVISQKPSRDICQRGTSLTIQCQVDSQVTMMFWYRQQPGQSLTLIATANQGSEATYESGFVIDKFPISRPNLTFSTLTVSNMSPEDSSIYLCGVTAGNQPQHFGDGTRLSIL.

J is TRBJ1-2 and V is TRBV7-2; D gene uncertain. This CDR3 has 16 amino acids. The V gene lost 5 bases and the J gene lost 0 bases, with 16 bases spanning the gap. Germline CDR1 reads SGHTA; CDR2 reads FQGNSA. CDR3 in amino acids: CASSPTRTVANYGYTF. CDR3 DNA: TGTGCCAGCAGCCCGACCCGGACGGTAGCTAACTATGGCTACACCTTC. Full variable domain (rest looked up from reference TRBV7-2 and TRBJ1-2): GAGVSQSPSNKVTEKGKDVELRCDPISGHTALYWYRQSLGQGLEFLIYFQGNSAPDKSGLPSDRFSAERTGGSVSTLTIQRTQQEDSAVYLCASSPTRTVANYGYTFGSGTRLTVV.

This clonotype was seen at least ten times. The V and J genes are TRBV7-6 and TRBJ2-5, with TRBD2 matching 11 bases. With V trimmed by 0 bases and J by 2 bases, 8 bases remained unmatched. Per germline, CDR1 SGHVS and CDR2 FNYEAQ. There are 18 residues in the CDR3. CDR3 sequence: CASSLASSGGPKQETQYF. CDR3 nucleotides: TGTGCCAGCAGCTTAGCCTCTAGCGGGGGGCCGAAGCAAGAGACCCAGTACTTC.

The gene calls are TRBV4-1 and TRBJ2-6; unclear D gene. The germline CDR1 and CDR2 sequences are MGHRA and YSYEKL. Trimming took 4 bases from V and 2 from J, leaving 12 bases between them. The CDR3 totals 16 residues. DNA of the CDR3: TGCGCCAGCAGCCTAGACGCGAGAGCTGGGGCCAACGTCCTGACTTTC. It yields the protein CASSLDARAGANVLTF.

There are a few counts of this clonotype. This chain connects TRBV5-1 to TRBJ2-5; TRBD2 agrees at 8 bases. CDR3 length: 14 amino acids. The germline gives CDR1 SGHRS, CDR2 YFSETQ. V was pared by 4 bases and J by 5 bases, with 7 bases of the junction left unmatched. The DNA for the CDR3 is TGCGCCAGCAGCGGTGGACTAGCCGTCGAGACCCAGTACTTC. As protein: CASSGGLAVETQYF. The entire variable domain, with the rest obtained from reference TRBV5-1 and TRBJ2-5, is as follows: KAGVTQTPRYLIKTRGQQVTLSCSPISGHRSVSWYQQTPGQGLQFLFEYFSETQRNKGNFPGRFSGRQFSNSRSEMNVSTLELGDSALYLCASSGGLAVETQYFGPGTRLLVL.

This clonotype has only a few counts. This chain's CDR3 is CAISGPRGNTDTQYF. In DNA, the CDR3 is TGTGCCATCAGTGGCCCCCGGGGGAACACAGATACGCAGTATTTT. This chain joins TRBV10-3 and TRBJ2-3; D may be TRBD2 (6 bases). Trimming left V 4 bases short and J 2 bases short, with 13 bases between. This CDR3 is built from 15 residues. CDR1 is ENHRY and CDR2 is SYGVKD in the germline V gene.

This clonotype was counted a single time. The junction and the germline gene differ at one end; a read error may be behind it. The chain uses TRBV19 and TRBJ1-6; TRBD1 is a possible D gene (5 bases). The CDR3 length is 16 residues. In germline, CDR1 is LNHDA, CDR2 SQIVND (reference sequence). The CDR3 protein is CASSPSGAFGGSPLNF. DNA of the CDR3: TGTGCCAGTAGTCCAAGTGGAGCCTTCGGGGGATCACCCCTCAACTTT.

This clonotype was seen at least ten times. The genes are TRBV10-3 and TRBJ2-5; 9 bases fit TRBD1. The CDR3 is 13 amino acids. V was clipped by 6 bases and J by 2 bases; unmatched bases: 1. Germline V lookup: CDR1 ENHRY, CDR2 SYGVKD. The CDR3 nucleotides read TGTGCCATCAGCGGGACAGGGCAAGAGACCCAGTACTTC. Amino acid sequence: CAISGTGQETQYF.

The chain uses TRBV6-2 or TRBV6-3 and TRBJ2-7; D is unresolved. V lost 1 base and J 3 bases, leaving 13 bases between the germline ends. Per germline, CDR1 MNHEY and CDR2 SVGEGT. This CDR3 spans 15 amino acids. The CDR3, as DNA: TGTGCCAGCAGTTACTTAACGGACGGTGGCTACGAGCAGTACTTC. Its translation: CASSYLTDGGYEQYF.

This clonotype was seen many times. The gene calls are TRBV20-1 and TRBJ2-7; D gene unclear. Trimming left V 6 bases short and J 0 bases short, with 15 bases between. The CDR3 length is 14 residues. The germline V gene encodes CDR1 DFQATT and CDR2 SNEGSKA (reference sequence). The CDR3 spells CSAVPVENSYEQYV. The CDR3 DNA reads TGCAGTGCCGTCCCCGTGGAAAACTCCTACGAGCAGTACGTC.

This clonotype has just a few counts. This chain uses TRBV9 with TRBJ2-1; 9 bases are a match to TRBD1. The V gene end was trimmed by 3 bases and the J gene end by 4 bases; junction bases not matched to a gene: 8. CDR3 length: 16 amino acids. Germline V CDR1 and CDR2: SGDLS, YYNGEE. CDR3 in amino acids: CASSGGGQGGYNEQFF. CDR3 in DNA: TGTGCCAGCAGCGGCGGGGGACAGGGAGGGTACAATGAGCAGTTCTTC.

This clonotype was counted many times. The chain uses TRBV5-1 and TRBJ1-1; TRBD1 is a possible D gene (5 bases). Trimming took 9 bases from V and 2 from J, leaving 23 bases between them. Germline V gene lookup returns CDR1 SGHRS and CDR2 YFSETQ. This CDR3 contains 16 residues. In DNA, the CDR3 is TGCGCCAACACGCTTTATTTAGGGGAAACAAACACTGAAGCTTTCTTT. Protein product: CANTLYLGETNTEAFF.

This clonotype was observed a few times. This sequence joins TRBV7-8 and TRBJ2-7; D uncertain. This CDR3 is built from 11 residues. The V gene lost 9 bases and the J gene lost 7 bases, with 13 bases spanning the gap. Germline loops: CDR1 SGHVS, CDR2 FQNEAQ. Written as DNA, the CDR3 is TGTGCCAGGTTTCTGGGAAAAGAGCAGTACGTC. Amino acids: CARFLGKEQYV.

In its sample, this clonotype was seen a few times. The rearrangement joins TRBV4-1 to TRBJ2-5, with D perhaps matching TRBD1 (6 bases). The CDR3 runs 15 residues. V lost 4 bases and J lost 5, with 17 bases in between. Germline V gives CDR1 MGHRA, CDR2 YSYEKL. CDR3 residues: CASSPDRNARETQYF. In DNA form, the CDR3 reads TGCGCCAGCAGCCCCGACAGGAACGCACGGGAGACCCAGTACTTC.

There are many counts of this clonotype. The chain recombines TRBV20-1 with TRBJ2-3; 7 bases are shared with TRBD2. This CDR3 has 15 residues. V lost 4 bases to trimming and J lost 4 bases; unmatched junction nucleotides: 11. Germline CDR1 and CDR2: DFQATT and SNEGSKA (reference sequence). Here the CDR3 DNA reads TGCAGTGCTACTTGGCCGGGGGGACCCGCAGATACGCAGTATTTT. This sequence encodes CSATWPGGPADTQYF.

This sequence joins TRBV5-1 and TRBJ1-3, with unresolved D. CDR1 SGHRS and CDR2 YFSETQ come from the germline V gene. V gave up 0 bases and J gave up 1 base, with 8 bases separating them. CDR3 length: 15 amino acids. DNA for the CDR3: TGCGCCAGCAGCTTGGAGGGCTCGTCTGGAAACACCATATATTTT. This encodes CASSLEGSSGNTIYF.

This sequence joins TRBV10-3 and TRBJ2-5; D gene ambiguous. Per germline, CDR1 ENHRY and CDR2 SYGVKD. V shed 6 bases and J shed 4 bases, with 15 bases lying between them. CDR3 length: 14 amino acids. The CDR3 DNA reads TGTGCCATCAGACCCTCGACATCCGGAGAGACCCAGTACTTC. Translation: CAIRPSTSGETQYF.

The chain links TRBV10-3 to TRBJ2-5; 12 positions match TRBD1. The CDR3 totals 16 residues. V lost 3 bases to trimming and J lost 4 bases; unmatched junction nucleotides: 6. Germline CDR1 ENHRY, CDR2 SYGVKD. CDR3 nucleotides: TGTGCCATCAGTGAAAAAGGGGACAGGGGGCGAGAGACCCAGTACTTC. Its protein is CAISEKGDRGRETQYF.

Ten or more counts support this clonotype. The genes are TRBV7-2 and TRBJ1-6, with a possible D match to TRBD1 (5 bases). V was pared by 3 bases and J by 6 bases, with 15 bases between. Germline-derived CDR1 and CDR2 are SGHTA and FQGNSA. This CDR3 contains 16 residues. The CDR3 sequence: CASSLNTGWLNSPLHF. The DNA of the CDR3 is TGTGCCAGCAGCTTGAACACAGGCTGGCTTAATTCACCCCTCCACTTT. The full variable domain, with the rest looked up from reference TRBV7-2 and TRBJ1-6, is GAGVSQSPSNKVTEKGKDVELRCDPISGHTALYWYRQSLGQGLEFLIYFQGNSAPDKSGLPSDRFSAERTGGSVSTLTIQRTQQEDSAVYLCASSLNTGWLNSPLHFGNGTRLTVT.

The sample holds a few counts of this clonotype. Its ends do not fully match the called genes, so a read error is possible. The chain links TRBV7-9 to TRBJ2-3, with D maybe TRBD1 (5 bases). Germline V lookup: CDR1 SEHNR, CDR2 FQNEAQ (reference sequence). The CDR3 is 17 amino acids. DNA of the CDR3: TGTGCCAGCACCTTACCCGACAGATCCCTTAGCACAGATACGCAGTATTTT. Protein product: CASTLPDRSLSTDTQYF.

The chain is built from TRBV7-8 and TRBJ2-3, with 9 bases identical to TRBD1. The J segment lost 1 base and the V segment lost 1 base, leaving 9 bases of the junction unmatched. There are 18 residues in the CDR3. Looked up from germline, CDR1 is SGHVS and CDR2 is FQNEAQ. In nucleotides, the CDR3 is TGTGCCAGCAGCTTAGTTTCGGGACAGGGACTACGCACAGATACGCAGTATTTT. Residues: CASSLVSGQGLRTDTQYF. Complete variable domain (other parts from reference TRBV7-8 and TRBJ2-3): GAGVSQSPRYKVAKRGQDVALRCDPISGHVSLFWYQQALGQGPEFLTYFQNEAQLDKSGLPSDRFFAERPEGSVSTLKIQRTQQEDSAVYLCASSLVSGQGLRTDTQYFGPGTRLTVL.